This T cell receptor beta chain was sequenced during a study of T cell repertoires in cytomegalovirus infection. Overall study context: Well-studied HLA-B-restricted CMV epitopes were used in the study alongside recently identified HLA-C-restricted ones. Study outcomes and limitations: Pooled public TCR beta family frequency picked out CMV carriers with the relevant HLA. In two of eight donors, the top clonotype was HLA-C-restricted CMV-specific.

In this sample, this clonotype turned up a few times. No antigen is known for it. Trimming shortened V by 6 bases and J by 2 bases, and 11 bases separated the two germline ends. The CDR3 has 13 amino acids. CDR1 LNHDA and CDR2 SQIVND come from the germline V gene (reference sequence). From the reads, TCRdb called clonotypes with MiXCR, one entry per CDR3 protein. The sample yields a few hundred thousand distinct CDR3 sequences, roughly a third seen once. The sequence was obtained from a human donor in good health (CMV status not recorded). Some clones in this sample may be carry-over from other donors' samples. The source was cultured PBMCs, collected from culture after CMV antigen stimulation. The J gene is TRBJ2-7, the V gene TRBV19; D possibly corresponds to TRBD1 (5 bases). The CDR3 reads CASSPRQTYEQYF. In DNA, the CDR3 is TGTGCCAGTAGCCCCCGACAGACCTACGAGCAGTACTTC.